Listed below are T cell receptor beta chains from one sample, sequenced in a study of identifying expanded T cells in peripheral blood. Measured with immunoSEQ multiplex PCR; TCRdb has only the in-frame clones, and not every one. The sample gives around 81,000 clones, around 84% of which show up once; 4% to 5.5% is in the top ten. The sequenced material came from blood. Receptors originate from a person aged 18 to 75 in good health. Both conserved end residues are part of each CDR3. D genes are given only for firm matches. Clone size appears in some rows only: once, few, many, or a class for an expanded clone.

d_call j_call clone_size v_call cdr3_aa cdr3_nt
. TRBJ2-7 . TRBV6-8 CASTLGPANYEQYF TGTGCCAGCACGCTGGGGCCGGCTAACTACGAGCAGTACTTC
. TRBJ2-4 . TRBV5-6 CASSLGNIQYF TGTGCCAGCAGCCTGGGCAACATTCAGTACTTC
TRBD1 TRBJ2-1 . TRBV7-9 CASSTLTGGKSYNEQFF TGTGCCAGCAGCACTTTGACAGGGGGCAAGTCCTACAATGAGCAGTTCTTC
. TRBJ2-7 . TRBV4-3 CASSQEEGTVRYEQYF TGCGCCAGCAGCCAAGAAGAAGGGACGGTTAGGTACGAGCAGTACTTC
TRBD1 TRBJ1-1 . TRBV6-5 CASRGQGVITEAFF TGTGCCAGCAGGGGCCAGGGGGTAATCACTGAAGCTTTCTTT
. TRBJ2-7 . TRBV6-6 CASSYGGGRVSYEQYF TGTGCCAGCAGTTACGGAGGGGGCAGGGTATCCTACGAGCAGTACTTC
. TRBJ1-4 . TRBV2 CASSEVQGGEKLFF TGTGCCAGCAGTGAAGTCCAGGGTGGCGAAAAACTGTTTTTT
. TRBJ2-2 . TRBV18 CASSPRGSAEASGELFF TGTGCCAGCTCACCACGCGGGTCAGCCGAAGCGTCCGGGGAGCTGTTTTTT
TRBD2 TRBJ2-7 . TRBV4-1 CASSQDPTGASGYEQYF TGCGCCAGCAGCCAAGACCCCACGGGTGCTAGCGGCTACGAGCAGTACTTC
. TRBJ2-3 few TRBV14 CASSQGWSTDTQYF TGTGCCAGCAGCCAAGGGTGGAGCACAGATACGCAGTATTTT
. TRBJ2-3 . TRBV4-3 CASSQLGSTDTQYF TGCGCCAGCAGCCAACTGGGGTCTACAGATACGCAGTATTTT
. TRBJ1-5 . TRBV27 CASSEGQLNQPQHF TGTGCCAGCAGTGAGGGCCAGCTCAATCAGCCCCAGCATTTT
. TRBJ1-1 . TRBV7-9 CASSLAGTSEAFF TGTGCCAGCAGCTTAGCCGGGACGTCTGAAGCTTTCTTT
. TRBJ2-5 . TRBV14 CASSHLETQYF TGTGCCAGCAGCCATCTGGAGACCCAGTACTTC
. TRBJ2-5 . TRBV19 CASSMGGGTQYF TGTGCCAGTAGTATGGGAGGGGGGACCCAGTACTTC
TRBD1 TRBJ1-6 few TRBV2 CASRLGQAASPLHF TGTGCCAGCAGACTGGGACAGGCGGCTTCACCCCTCCACTTT
. TRBJ2-1 . TRBV6-5 CASRMDYYNEQFF TGTGCCAGCAGGATGGACTATTACAATGAGCAGTTCTTC
. TRBJ1-2 once TRBV7-2 CASSLGSDRGYTF TGTGCCAGCAGCTTAGGATCGGATCGGGGCTACACCTTC
. TRBJ2-5 . TRBV6-6 CASSRTPQETQYF TGTGCCAGCAGCCGGACACCTCAAGAGACCCAGTACTTC
. TRBJ2-3 once TRBV27 CASRKTDTQYF TGTGCCAGCAGAAAAACGGATACGCAGTATTTT
TRBD1 TRBJ2-7 . TRBV27 CASSFGTDSYEQYF TGTGCCAGCAGTTTCGGGACAGACTCCTACGAGCAGTACTTC
. TRBJ1-4 . TRBV19 CASRGGFATNEKLFF TGTGCCAGTCGAGGGGGATTTGCAACTAATGAAAAACTGTTTTTT
. TRBJ2-1 . TRBV7-2 CASSVSFSSYNEQFF TGTGCCAGCAGCGTGAGTTTCAGCTCCTACAATGAGCAGTTCTTC
. TRBJ2-7 . TRBV18 CASSPVGYEQYF TGTGCCAGCTCACCAGTAGGCTACGAGCAGTACTTC
TRBD2 TRBJ2-1 . TRBV5-1 CASSSGGSSYNEQFF TGCGCCAGCAGCTCTGGCGGGAGCTCCTACAATGAGCAGTTCTTC
. TRBJ2-5 . TRBV6-5 CASSPARTVKTQYF TGTGCCAGCAGTCCCGCCAGGACGGTAAAGACCCAGTACTTC
. TRBJ2-7 . TRBV15 CATSSPSGLNYEQYF TGTGCCACCAGCAGCCCATCGGGACTTAACTACGAGCAGTACTTC
. TRBJ2-7 . TRBV7-2 CASSLGTGTYYEQYF TGTGCCAGCAGCTTAGGTACCGGGACTTACTACGAGCAGTACTTC
TRBD1 TRBJ2-5 . TRBV5-1 CASSSSTSGGQETQYF TGCGCCAGCAGCTCAAGCACCTCAGGGGGCCAAGAGACCCAGTACTTC
. TRBJ2-7 . TRBV7-9 CASSPRDGYEQYF TGTGCCAGCAGCCCCCGGGACGGATACGAGCAGTACTTC
TRBD1 TRBJ1-2 . TRBV19 CASSRTGEDYGYTF TGTGCCAGTAGTCGGACAGGGGAGGACTATGGCTACACCTTC
. TRBJ2-6 . TRBV7-9 CASSLGANSGANVLTF TGTGCCAGCAGCCTCGGTGCTAACTCTGGGGCCAACGTCCTGACTTTC
. TRBJ2-7 . TRBV5-4 CASSGRSTGTPDYEQYF TGTGCCAGCAGCGGCCGCAGCACCGGGACCCCAGACTACGAGCAGTACTTC
. TRBJ2-5 . TRBV18 CASSQTGIQETQYF TGTGCCAGCTCACAGACAGGCATCCAAGAGACCCAGTACTTC
TRBD1 TRBJ2-5 . TRBV27 CASRPGQGQETQYF TGTGCCAGCAGACCTGGACAGGGCCAAGAGACCCAGTACTTC
. TRBJ2-1 . TRBV5-1 CASSLALSEQFF TGCGCCAGCAGCTTGGCGCTCAGTGAGCAGTTCTTC
TRBD1 TRBJ1-2 . TRBV29-1 CSVLTTNLTGAEGYYGYTF TGCAGCGTTTTGACTACGAACCTGACAGGGGCTGAGGGCTATTATGGCTACACCTTC
. TRBJ1-1 . TRBV11-3 CASSLGAEAFF TGTGCCAGCAGCTTAGGGGCAGAAGCTTTCTTT
TRBD2 TRBJ2-4 . TRBV7-2 CASSMGPGGEVQYF TGTGCCAGCAGCATGGGACCGGGGGGGGAGGTTCAGTACTTC
TRBD1 TRBJ1-1 . TRBV7-9 CASRSGTGGNMNTEAFF TGTGCCAGCAGGTCCGGGACAGGGGGTAACATGAACACTGAAGCTTTCTTT
TRBD2 TRBJ2-7 few TRBV10-3 CAITPGGSYEQYF TGTGCCATCACTCCGGGGGGTTCCTACGAGCAGTACTTC
. TRBJ1-1 once TRBV10-2 CASSNRDPNTEAFF TGCGCCAGCAGTAACAGGGACCCGAACACTGAAGCTTTCTTT
. TRBJ2-2 . TRBV18 CASSPNRVKTTGELFF TGTGCCAGCTCACCAAATCGGGTCAAAACCACCGGGGAGCTGTTTTTT
TRBD1 TRBJ1-5 . TRBV7-2 CASSLDRGSGQPQHF TGTGCCAGCAGCTTAGACAGGGGGAGCGGTCAGCCCCAGCATTTT
. TRBJ2-3 . TRBV11-3 CASSRGSGEADTQYF TGTGCCAGCAGCCGCGGGTCGGGGGAAGCAGATACGCAGTATTTT
TRBD1 TRBJ2-7 . TRBV5-6 CASSQDRYEQYF TGTGCCAGCAGCCAGGACAGGTACGAGCAGTACTTC
. TRBJ1-4 . TRBV11-3 CASSRQAFNEKLFF TGTGCCAGCAGCCGACAGGCCTTTAATGAAAAACTGTTTTTT
. TRBJ1-2 few TRBV7-6 CASSASQGLEAYGYTF TGTGCCAGCAGCGCAAGCCAGGGGCTCGAGGCGTATGGCTACACCTTC
TRBD1 TRBJ2-5 few TRBV18 CASSGTEQETQYF TGTGCCAGCTCCGGGACAGAGCAAGAGACCCAGTACTTC
TRBD2 TRBJ2-1 . TRBV2 CASGRAGVGFF TGTGCCAGCGGTCGAGCGGGGGTCGGTTTCTTC
. TRBJ1-1 . TRBV2 CASSERRPEYTEAFF TGTGCCAGCAGTGAAAGGCGACCGGAATACACTGAAGCTTTCTTT